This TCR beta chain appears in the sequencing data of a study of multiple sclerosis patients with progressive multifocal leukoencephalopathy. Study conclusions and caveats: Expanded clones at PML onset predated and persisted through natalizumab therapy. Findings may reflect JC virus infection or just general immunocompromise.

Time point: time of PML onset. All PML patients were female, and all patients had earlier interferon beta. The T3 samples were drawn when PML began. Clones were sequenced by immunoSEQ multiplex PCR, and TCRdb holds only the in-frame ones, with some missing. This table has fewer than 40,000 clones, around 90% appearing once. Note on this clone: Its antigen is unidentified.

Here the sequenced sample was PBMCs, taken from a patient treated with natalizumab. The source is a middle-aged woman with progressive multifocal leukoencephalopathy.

This CDR3 is CASSAVQGRGYGYTF. The CDR3 DNA reads TGTGCCAGCAGCGCGGTACAGGGGAGGGGCTATGGCTACACCTTC. This sequence joins TRBV7-2 and TRBJ1-2, with 7 positions matching TRBD1. V was pared by 5 bases and J by 4 bases, with 10 bases of the junction left unmatched. CDR3 size: 15 residues. CDR1 is SGHTA, CDR2 FQGNSA, per germline.